These 19 T cell receptor beta chains share one sample of origin, sequenced in a study of T cells after yellow fever vaccination. TCRdb ran MiXCR on the 5' RACE reads and lists one entry per CDR3 protein. The profile shows hundreds of thousands of distinct CDR3 sequences, roughly a sixth of them singletons. The input for sequencing was PBMCs, taken before the yellow fever booster vaccination. These receptors were obtained from a man younger than 35 who received the YFV17D yellow fever vaccine.

This clonotype has at least ten counts. The rearrangement joins TRBV11-2 to TRBJ2-3, with a possible D match to TRBD2 (5 bases). From germline, CDR1 is SGHAT and CDR2 FQNNGV. The CDR3 runs 13 residues. V was clipped by 5 bases and J by 8 bases, with 14 bases between them. This CDR3 reads CASSPVREGTQYF. The DNA for the CDR3 is TGTGCCAGCAGCCCGGTCCGAGAGGGTACGCAGTATTTT. Looking up the rest from reference TRBV11-2 and TRBJ2-3 gives the full variable domain: EAGVAQSPRYKIIEKRQSVAFWCNPISGHATLYWYQQILGQGPKLLIQFQNNGVVDDSQLPKDRFSAERLKGVDSTLKIQPAKLEDSAVYLCASSPVREGTQYFGPGTRLTVL.

The V gene is TRBV2, the J gene TRBJ1-1; 8 bases map to TRBD1. The CDR3 sequence is 15 residues long. Germline CDR1 reads SNHLY; CDR2 reads FYNNEI. V shed 9 bases, J shed 0 bases, and the junction held 9 bases outside the gene matches. CDR3: CARTAPDRVNTEAFF. In DNA form, the CDR3 reads TGTGCCAGAACAGCCCCGGACAGGGTGAACACTGAAGCTTTCTTT.

This clonotype was detected only a few times. This chain connects TRBV7-9 to TRBJ2-1; 10 bases are a match to TRBD2. The CDR3 extends over 16 amino acids. Germline values: CDR1 SEHNR, CDR2 FQNEAQ (reference sequence). Unmatched junction bases numbered 1, after V lost 1 base and J lost 1 base. CDR3 nucleotides: TGTGCCAGCAGCTTAGATAGCGGGGGGTCCTACAATGAGCAGTTCTTC. This gives the protein CASSLDSGGSYNEQFF.

The CDR3: CASRLKDRPNEKLFF. In nucleotides, the CDR3 is TGCGCCAGCAGGTTGAAGGACAGGCCGAATGAAAAACTGTTTTTT. The rearrangement joins TRBV5-1 to TRBJ1-4; 7 bases align to TRBD1. Germline V gene lookup returns CDR1 SGHRS and CDR2 YFSETQ. V shed 5 bases and J 5 bases; nucleotides not matched to a gene: 9. This CDR3 comprises 15 residues.

The gene calls are TRBV20-1 and TRBJ2-2; D ambiguous. The V end was cut by 1 base, the J end by 6 bases, with 12 bases between. This CDR3 contains 14 residues. Germline assignment: CDR1 DFQATT and CDR2 SNEGSKA (reference sequence). CDR3 bases: TGCAGTGCTAGAGCCCCCGACCAGGCCGGGGAGCTGTTTTTT. Protein sequence: CSARAPDQAGELFF.

This clonotype appeared a few times. CDR3 sequence reads: CSAQKGGGSYEQYV. The CDR3, as DNA: TGCAGTGCTCAGAAGGGGGGAGGCTCCTACGAGCAGTACGTC. V gene TRBV20-1 combines with J gene TRBJ2-7; D assignment may be TRBD1 or TRBD2 (6 bases each). CDR1 is DFQATT and CDR2 is SNEGSKA in the germline V gene (reference sequence). Between the trimmed V and J ends, which lost 5 bases and 0 bases, there was a span of 14 bases. The CDR3 has 14 residues.

The chain carries TRBV20-1 and TRBJ1-1, with 11 nucleotides matching TRBD1. The V segment lost 3 bases and the J segment 7 bases; nucleotides outside the gene matches: 10. Germline values: CDR1 DFQATT, CDR2 SNEGSKA (reference sequence). The CDR3 has 15 amino acids. The CDR3 sequence is CSARSTGTGGREAFF. The CDR3 region has the DNA TGCAGTGCTAGGTCAACCGGGACAGGGGGGCGTGAAGCTTTCTTT.

The chain couples TRBV25-1 to TRBJ1-2; TRBD1 might be the D (5 bases). The ends were cut back, 2 bases at V and 6 bases at J, with 16 bases in the middle. There are 15 residues in the CDR3. Germline values: CDR1 MGHDK, CDR2 SYGVNS. The CDR3 coding sequence is TGTGCCAGCAGTGAACGAACATGGGGCGCGGATGGCTACACCTTC. It codes for CASSERTWGADGYTF.

This sequence joins TRBV7-9 and TRBJ2-3, with 8 nucleotides matching TRBD1. The junction had 4 bases not matched to a gene; V was cut back by 8 bases and J by 0 bases. CDR3 size: 14 residues. Germline-derived CDR1 and CDR2 are SEHNR and FQNEAQ (reference sequence). The CDR3 DNA is TGTGCCAGCCGACAGGGGTCTAGCACAGATACGCAGTATTTT. Translating gives CASRQGSSTDTQYF.

This clonotype was observed a few times. The genes are TRBV12-5 and TRBJ1-5; D gene ambiguous. From germline, CDR1 is LGHNT and CDR2 FRNRAP. The CDR3 consists of 13 residues. With 3 bases removed from V and 4 bases from J, the gap between germline ends came to 7 bases. For the CDR3, the DNA is TGTGCTAGTGGTTTATACAGAAATCAGCCCCAGCATTTT. Translation gives CASGLYRNQPQHF.

This clonotype was seen a handful of times. This chain connects TRBV29-1 to TRBJ2-3, with TRBD1 matching 7 bases. The CDR3 length is 12 residues. Germline-derived CDR1 and CDR2 are SQVTM and ANQGSEA. J lost 2 bases, V lost 7 bases, and 3 bases had no gene match. The DNA of the CDR3 is TGCAGCGCTGACAGGGTCACAGATACGCAGTATTTT. Protein sequence: CSADRVTDTQYF.

The chain recombines TRBV6-2 or TRBV6-3 with TRBJ2-3, with D possibly matching TRBD2 (6 bases). V lost 4 bases and J lost 7, with 18 bases in between. The CDR3 length is 15 residues. Germline V gene sequence: CDR1 MNHEY, CDR2 SVGEGT. The CDR3 region has the DNA TGTGCCAGCAGTTCTTTCGCCGGGGACTCAAATACGCAGTATTTT. Its protein is CASSSFAGDSNTQYF.

The chain employs TRBV6-1 and TRBJ2-7, with 7 bases aligning to TRBD2. V gave up 6 bases and J gave up 3 bases; unmatched junction bases: 5. Looked up from germline, CDR1 is MNHNS and CDR2 is SASEGT. The CDR3 spans 13 residues. For the CDR3, the DNA is TGTGCCAGCAGCCTAGCGGTGCACTACGAGCAGTACGTC. Translated: CASSLAVHYEQYV.

The chain couples TRBV7-2 to TRBJ2-5, with 7 bases lining up with TRBD2. The germline V gene encodes CDR1 SGHTA and CDR2 FQGNSA. This CDR3 comprises 16 residues. The V gene end was trimmed by 2 bases and the J gene end by 4 bases; junction bases not matched to a gene: 10. The CDR3 reads CASSLISLSGGETQYF. In DNA, the CDR3 is TGTGCCAGCAGCTTAATATCGCTTTCGGGGGGAGAGACCCAGTACTTC.

This chain connects TRBV5-1 to TRBJ2-1; TRBD1 agrees at 9 bases. Trimming cost V 5 bases and J 8 bases; bases outside gene matches: 17. Germline V CDR1 and CDR2: SGHRS, YFSETQ. This CDR3 has 17 residues. The CDR3 sequence is CASRTRAGDRVSDEQFF. The CDR3 region has the DNA TGCGCCAGCAGAACCAGGGCTGGGGACAGGGTCTCGGATGAGCAGTTCTTC.

The chain has TRBV11-3 and TRBJ2-7; perhaps TRBD2 as D (6 bases). The length of the CDR3 is 12 residues. Trimming cost V 4 bases and J 6 bases, with 10 bases left between them. In germline, CDR1 is SGHNT, CDR2 YENEEA. The CDR3, as DNA: TGTGCCAGCAGCTGGACTAAGTCCGAGCAGTACTTC. This codes for CASSWTKSEQYF. Drawing the rest from reference TRBV11-3 and TRBJ2-7, the complete variable domain is EAGVVQSPRYKIIEKKQPVAFWCNPISGHNTLYWYLQNLGQGPELLIRYENEEAVDDSQLPKDRFSAERLKGVDSTLKIQPAELGDSAVYLCASSWTKSEQYFGPGTRLTVT.

This clonotype has only a few counts. The V gene is TRBV9, the J gene TRBJ2-3, with a possible D match to TRBD2 (5 bases). The V gene lost 4 bases and the J gene lost 6 bases, with 15 bases spanning the gap. Germline V CDR1 and CDR2: SGDLS, YYNGEE. This CDR3 has 14 amino acids. The CDR3 is CASSQWTEDDTQYF. CDR3 in DNA: TGTGCCAGCAGCCAATGGACGGAGGACGATACGCAGTATTTT.

This chain links TRBV15 with TRBJ2-1; possible D gene TRBD1, 6 bases. The CDR3 contains 16 residues. Germline V gives CDR1 LNHNV, CDR2 YYDKDF (reference sequence). The ends were cut back, 3 bases at V and 7 bases at J, with 19 bases in the middle. CDR3 sequence: CATSRQGTGSWNEQFF. The CDR3 bases are TGTGCCACCAGCAGGCAAGGCACAGGGAGTTGGAATGAGCAGTTCTTC.

The chain has TRBV30 and TRBJ2-7, with a weak D call TRBD1 (5 bases). This CDR3 contains 13 residues. Germline V gives CDR1 GTSNPN, CDR2 SVGIG (reference sequence). Trimming shortened V by 0 bases and J by 8 bases, and 14 bases separated the two germline ends. This CDR3 is CAWSVVGGAKQYF. The CDR3 DNA is TGTGCCTGGAGTGTAGTGGGTGGGGCTAAGCAGTACTTC.